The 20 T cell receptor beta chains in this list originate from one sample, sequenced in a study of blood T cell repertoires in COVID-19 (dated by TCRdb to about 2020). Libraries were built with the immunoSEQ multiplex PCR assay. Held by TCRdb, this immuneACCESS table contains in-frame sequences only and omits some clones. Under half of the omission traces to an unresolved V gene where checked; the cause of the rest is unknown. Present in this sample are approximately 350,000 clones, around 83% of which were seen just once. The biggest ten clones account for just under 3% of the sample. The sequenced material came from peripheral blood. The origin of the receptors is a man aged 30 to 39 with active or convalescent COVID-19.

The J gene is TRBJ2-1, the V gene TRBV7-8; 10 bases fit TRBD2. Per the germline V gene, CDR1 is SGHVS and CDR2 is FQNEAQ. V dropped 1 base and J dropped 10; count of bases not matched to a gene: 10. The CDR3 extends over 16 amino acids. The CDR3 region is CASSLGSGLAGDEQFF. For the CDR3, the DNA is TGTGCCAGCAGCTTAGGAAGTGGGCTAGCGGGAGACGAGCAGTTCTTC. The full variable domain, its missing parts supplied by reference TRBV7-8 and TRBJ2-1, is GAGVSQSPRYKVAKRGQDVALRCDPISGHVSLFWYQQALGQGPEFLTYFQNEAQLDKSGLPSDRFFAERPEGSVSTLKIQRTQQEDSAVYLCASSLGSGLAGDEQFFGPGTRLTVL.

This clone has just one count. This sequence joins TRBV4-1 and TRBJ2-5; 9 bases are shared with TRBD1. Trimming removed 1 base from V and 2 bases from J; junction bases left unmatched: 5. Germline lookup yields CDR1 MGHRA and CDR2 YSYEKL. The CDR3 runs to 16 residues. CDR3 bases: TGCGCCAGCAGCCAAGCCCCCGGGACAGGGCAAGAGACCCAGTACTTC. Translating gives CASSQAPGTGQETQYF.

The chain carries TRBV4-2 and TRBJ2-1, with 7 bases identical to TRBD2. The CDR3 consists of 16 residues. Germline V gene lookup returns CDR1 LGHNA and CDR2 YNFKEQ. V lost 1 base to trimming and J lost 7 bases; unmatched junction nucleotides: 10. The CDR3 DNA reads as TGTGCCAGCAGCCAAGTAGGCGGGGGAGTAGGTAATGAGCAGTTCTTC. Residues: CASSQVGGGVGNEQFF.

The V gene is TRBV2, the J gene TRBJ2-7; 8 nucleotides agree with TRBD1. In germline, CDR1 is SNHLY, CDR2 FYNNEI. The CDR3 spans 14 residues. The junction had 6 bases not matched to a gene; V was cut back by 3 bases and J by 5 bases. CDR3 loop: CASSEGDRTHEQYF. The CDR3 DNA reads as TGTGCCAGCAGTGAGGGGGACAGGACTCACGAGCAGTACTTC.

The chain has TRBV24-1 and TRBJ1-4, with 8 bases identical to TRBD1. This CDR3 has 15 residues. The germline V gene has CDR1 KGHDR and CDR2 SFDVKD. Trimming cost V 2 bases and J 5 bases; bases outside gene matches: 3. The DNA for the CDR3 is TGTGCCACCAGTGATTCCCGGACAGGGAATGAAAAACTGTTTTTT. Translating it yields CATSDSRTGNEKLFF.

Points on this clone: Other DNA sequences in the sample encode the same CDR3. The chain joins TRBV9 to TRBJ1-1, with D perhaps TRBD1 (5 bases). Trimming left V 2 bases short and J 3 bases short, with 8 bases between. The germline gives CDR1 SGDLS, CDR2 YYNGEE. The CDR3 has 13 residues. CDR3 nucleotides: TGTGCCAGCAGCGTCGGGGGGGACACTGAAGCTTTCTTT. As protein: CASSVGGDTEAFF.

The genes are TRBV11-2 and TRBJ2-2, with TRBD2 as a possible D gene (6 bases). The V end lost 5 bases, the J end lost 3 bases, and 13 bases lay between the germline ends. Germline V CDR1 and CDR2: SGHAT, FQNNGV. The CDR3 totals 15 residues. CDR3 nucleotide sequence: TGTGCCAGCAGCCTCCCTTGGGAGGACACCGGGGAGCTGTTTTTT. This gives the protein CASSLPWEDTGELFF. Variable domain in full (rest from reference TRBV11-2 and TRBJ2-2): EAGVAQSPRYKIIEKRQSVAFWCNPISGHATLYWYQQILGQGPKLLIQFQNNGVVDDSQLPKDRFSAERLKGVDSTLKIQPAKLEDSAVYLCASSLPWEDTGELFFGEGSRLTVL.

CDR3 coding DNA: TGTGCCATCAGTCCTCAGGGGGGAAGTGGCAAAAACATTCAGTACTTC. Amino acid sequence: CAISPQGGSGKNIQYF. V and J are TRBV10-3 and TRBJ2-4; tentatively, D is TRBD1 (7 bases). The CDR3 has 16 residues. CDR1 is ENHRY and CDR2 is SYGVKD in the germline V gene. The V end lost 5 bases, the J end lost 3 bases, and 17 bases lay between the germline ends.

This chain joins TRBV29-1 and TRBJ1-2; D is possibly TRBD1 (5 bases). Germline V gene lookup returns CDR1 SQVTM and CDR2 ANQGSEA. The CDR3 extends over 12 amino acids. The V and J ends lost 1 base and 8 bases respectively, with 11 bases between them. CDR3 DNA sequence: TGCAGCGTTGAAGCGACGGGGGACGGCTACACCTTC. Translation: CSVEATGDGYTF.

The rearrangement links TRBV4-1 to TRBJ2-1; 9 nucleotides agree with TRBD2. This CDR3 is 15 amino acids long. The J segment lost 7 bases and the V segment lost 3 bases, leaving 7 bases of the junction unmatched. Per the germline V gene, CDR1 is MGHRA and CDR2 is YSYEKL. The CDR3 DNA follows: TGCGCCAGCAGCCATACGCAGCGGGAGGTGAATGAGCAGTTCTTC. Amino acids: CASSHTQREVNEQFF.

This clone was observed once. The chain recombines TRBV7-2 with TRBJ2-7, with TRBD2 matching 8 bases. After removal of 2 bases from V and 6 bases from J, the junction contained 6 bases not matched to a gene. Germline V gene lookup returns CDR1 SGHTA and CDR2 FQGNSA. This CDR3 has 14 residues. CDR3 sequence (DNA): TGTGCCAGCAGCTTATTAGGGACTAGGGGCGAGCAGTACTTC. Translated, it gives CASSLLGTRGEQYF.

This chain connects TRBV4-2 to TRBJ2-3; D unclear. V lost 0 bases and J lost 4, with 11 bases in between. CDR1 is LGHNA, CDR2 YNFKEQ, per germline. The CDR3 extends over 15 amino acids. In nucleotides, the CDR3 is TGTGCCAGCAGCCAAGAGGGCAGCCCCTCAGATACGCAGTATTTT. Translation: CASSQEGSPSDTQYF.

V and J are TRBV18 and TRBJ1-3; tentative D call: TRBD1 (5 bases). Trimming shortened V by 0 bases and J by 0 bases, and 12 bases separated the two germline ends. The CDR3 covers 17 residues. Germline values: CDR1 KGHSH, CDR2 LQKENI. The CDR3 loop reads CASSPPATGYSGNTIYF. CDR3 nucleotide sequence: TGTGCCAGCTCACCACCGGCCACAGGCTACTCTGGAAACACCATATATTTT.

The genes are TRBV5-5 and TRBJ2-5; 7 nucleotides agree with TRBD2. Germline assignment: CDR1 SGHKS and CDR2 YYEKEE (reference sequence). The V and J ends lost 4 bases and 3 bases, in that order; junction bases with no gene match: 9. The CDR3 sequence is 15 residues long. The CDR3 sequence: CASSPPALAEETQYF. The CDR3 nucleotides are TGTGCCAGCAGCCCTCCGGCGCTAGCGGAAGAGACCCAGTACTTC.

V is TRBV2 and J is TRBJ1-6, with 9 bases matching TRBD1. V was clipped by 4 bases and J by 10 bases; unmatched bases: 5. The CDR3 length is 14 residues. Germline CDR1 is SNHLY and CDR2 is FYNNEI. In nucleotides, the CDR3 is TGTGCCAGCAGTGCCGGGACAGGGCGATCACCCCTCCACTTT. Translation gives CASSAGTGRSPLHF.

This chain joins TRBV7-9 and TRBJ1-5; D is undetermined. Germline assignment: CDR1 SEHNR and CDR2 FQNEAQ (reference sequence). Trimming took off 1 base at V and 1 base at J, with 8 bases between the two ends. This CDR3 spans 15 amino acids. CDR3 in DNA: TGTGCCAGCAGCTTAGATGGGCAGAGCAATCAGCCCCAGCATTTT. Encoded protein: CASSLDGQSNQPQHF.

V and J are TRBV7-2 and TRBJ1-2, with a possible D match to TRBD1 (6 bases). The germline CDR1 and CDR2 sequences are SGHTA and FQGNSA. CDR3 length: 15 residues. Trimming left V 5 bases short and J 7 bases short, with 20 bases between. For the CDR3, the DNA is TGTGCCAGCAGCCCGCCAGGGGACAACTTATCTGGCTACACCTTC. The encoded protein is CASSPPGDNLSGYTF.

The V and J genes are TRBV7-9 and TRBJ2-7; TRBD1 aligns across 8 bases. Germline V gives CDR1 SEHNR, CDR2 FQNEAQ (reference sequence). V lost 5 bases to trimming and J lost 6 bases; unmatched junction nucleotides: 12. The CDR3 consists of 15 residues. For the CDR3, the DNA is TGTGCCAGCAGCCCCCCTGACAGGGGCGGCGGCGAGCAGTACTTC. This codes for CASSPPDRGGGEQYF.

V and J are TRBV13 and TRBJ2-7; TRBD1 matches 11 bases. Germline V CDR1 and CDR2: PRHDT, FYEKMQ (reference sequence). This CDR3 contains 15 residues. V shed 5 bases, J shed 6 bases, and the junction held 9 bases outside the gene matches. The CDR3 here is CASSVDRGLRSEQYF. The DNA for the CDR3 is TGTGCCAGCAGCGTGGACAGGGGGCTTCGGTCCGAGCAGTACTTC.

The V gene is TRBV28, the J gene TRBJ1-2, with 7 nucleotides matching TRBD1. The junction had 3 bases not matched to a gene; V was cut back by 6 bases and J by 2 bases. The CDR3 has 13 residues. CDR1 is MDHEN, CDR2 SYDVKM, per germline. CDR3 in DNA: TGTGCCAGCAGACCGGACAGGAACTATGGCTACACCTTC. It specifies CASRPDRNYGYTF.